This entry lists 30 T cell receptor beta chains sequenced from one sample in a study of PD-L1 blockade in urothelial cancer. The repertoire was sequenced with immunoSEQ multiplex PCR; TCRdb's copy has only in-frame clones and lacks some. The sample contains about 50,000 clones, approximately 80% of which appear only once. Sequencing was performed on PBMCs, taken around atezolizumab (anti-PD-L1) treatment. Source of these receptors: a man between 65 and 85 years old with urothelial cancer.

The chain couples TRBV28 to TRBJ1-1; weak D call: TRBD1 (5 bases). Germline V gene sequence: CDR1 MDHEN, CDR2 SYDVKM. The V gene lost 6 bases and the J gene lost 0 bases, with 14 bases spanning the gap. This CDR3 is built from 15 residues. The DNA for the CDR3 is TGTGCCAGCAGCCCGAACGGAGGGGTGAACACTGAAGCTTTCTTT. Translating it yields CASSPNGGVNTEAFF.

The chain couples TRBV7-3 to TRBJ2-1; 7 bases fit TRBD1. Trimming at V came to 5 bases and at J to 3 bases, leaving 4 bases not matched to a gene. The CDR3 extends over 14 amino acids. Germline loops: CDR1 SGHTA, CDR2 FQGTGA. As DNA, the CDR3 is TGTGCCAGCAGCCCAGGACAGGTCTACAATGAGCAGTTCTTC. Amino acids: CASSPGQVYNEQFF.

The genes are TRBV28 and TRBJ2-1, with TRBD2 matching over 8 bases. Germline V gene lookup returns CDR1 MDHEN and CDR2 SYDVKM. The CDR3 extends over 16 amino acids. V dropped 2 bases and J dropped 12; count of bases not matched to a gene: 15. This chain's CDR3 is CASSLHGAGGLSVQFF. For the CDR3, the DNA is TGTGCCAGCAGTTTACACGGGGCGGGGGGCCTGTCGGTGCAGTTCTTC. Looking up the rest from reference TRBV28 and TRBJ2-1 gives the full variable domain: DVKVTQSSRYLVKRTGEKVFLECVQDMDHENMFWYRQDPGLGLRLIYFSYDVKMKEKGDIPEGYSVSREKKERFSLILESASTNQTSMYLCASSLHGAGGLSVQFFGPGTRLTVL.

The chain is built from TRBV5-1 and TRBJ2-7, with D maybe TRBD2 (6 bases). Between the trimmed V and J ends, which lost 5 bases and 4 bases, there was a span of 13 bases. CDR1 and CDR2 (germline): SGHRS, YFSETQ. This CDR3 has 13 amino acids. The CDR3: CASSSQGLYEQYF. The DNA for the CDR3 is TGCGCCAGCAGTTCTCAAGGACTATACGAGCAGTACTTC.

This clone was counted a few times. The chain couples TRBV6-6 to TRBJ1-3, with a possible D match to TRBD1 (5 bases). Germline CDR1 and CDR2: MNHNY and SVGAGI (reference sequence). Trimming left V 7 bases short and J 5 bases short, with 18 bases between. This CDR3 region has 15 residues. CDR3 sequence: CASTQRGSLRNTIYF. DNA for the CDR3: TGTGCCAGCACCCAAAGGGGATCTCTGCGAAACACCATATATTTT.

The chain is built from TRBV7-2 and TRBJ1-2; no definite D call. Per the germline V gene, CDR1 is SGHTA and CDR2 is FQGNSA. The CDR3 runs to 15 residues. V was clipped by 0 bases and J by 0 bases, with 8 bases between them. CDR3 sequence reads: CASSLAQATNYGYTF. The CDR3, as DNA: TGTGCCAGCAGCTTAGCTCAGGCAACTAACTATGGCTACACCTTC. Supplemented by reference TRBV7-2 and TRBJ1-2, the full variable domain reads GAGVSQSPSNKVTEKGKDVELRCDPISGHTALYWYRQSLGQGLEFLIYFQGNSAPDKSGLPSDRFSAERTGGSVSTLTIQRTQQEDSAVYLCASSLAQATNYGYTFGSGTRLTVV.

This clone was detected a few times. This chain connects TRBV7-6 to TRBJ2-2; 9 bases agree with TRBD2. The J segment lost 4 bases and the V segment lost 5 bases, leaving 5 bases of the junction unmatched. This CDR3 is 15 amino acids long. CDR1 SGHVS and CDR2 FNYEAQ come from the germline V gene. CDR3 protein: CASSTLAGPTGELFF. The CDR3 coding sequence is TGTGCCAGCAGCACCCTAGCGGGACCCACCGGGGAGCTGTTTTTT.

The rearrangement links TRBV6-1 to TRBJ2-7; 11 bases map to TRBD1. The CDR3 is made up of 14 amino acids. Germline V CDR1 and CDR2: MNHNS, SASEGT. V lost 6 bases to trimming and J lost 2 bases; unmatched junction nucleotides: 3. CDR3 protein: CASRGTGGTYEQYF. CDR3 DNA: TGTGCCAGCAGGGGGACAGGGGGGACCTACGAGCAGTACTTC.

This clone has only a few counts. The CDR3 DNA is TGCGCCAGCAGCCAAGATTCAGGTGTTACCTACAATGAGCAGTTCTTC. Translation gives CASSQDSGVTYNEQFF. The gene calls are TRBV4-3 and TRBJ2-1, with D uncertain. The CDR3 runs 16 residues. V lost 0 bases and J 2 bases, leaving 11 bases between the germline ends. Germline CDR1 LGHNA, CDR2 YSLEER.

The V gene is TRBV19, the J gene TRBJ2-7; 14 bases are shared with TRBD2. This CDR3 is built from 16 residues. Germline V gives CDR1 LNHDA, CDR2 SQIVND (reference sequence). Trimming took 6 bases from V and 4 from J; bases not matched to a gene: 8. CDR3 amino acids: CASRGTGTSGSYEQYF. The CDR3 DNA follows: TGTGCCAGTAGGGGTACCGGGACTAGCGGGAGTTACGAGCAGTACTTC. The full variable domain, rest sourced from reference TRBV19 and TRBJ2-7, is DGGITQSPKYLFRKEGQNVTLSCEQNLNHDAMYWYRQDPGQGLRLIYYSQIVNDFQKGDIAEGYSVSREKKESFPLTVTSAQKNPTAFYLCASRGTGTSGSYEQYFGPGTRLTVT.

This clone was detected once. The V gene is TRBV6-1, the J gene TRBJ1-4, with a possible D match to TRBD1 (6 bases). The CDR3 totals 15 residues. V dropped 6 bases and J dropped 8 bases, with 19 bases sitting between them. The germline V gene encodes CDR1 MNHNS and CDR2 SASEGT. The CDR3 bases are TGTGCCAGCAGCCCTCGACAGGACCAGAGGGAAAAACTGTTTTTT. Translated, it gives CASSPRQDQREKLFF.

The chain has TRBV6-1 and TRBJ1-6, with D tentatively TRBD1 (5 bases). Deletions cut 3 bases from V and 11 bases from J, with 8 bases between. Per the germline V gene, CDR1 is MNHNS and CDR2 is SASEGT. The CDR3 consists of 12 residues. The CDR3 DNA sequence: TGTGCCAGCAGTGAGGGGGGTCCACCCCTCCACTTT. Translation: CASSEGGPPLHF.

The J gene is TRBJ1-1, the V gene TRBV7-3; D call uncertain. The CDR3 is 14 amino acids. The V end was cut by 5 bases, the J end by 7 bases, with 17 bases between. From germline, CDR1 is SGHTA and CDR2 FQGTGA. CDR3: CASSPSIGVDEAFF. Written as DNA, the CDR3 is TGTGCCAGCAGCCCCTCGATCGGGGTTGATGAAGCTTTCTTT.

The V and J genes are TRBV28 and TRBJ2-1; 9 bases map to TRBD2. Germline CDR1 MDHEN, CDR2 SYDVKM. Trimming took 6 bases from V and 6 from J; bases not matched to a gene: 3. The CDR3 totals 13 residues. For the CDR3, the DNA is TGTGCCAGCAGGGCTAGCGGGGCCAATGAGCAGTTCTTC. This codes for CASRASGANEQFF.

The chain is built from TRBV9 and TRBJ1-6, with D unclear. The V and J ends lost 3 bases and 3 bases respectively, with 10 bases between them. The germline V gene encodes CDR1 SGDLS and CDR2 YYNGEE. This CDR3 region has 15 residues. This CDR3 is CASSALPHYNSPLHF. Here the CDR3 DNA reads TGTGCCAGCAGCGCCCTACCGCACTATAATTCACCCCTCCACTTT.

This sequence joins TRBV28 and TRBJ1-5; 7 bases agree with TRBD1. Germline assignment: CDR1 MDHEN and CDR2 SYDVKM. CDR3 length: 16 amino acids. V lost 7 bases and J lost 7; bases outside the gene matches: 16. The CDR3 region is CASTLLRGGAGQPQHF. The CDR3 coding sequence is TGTGCCAGCACCCTCCTAAGAGGGGGCGCAGGGCAGCCCCAGCATTTT.

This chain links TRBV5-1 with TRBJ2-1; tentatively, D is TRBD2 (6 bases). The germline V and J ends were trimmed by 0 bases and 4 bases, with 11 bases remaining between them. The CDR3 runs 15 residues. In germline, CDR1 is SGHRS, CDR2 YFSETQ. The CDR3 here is CASSLAGELYNEQFF. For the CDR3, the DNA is TGCGCCAGCAGCTTGGCGGGGGAGTTATACAATGAGCAGTTCTTC. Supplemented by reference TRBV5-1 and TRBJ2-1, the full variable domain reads KAGVTQTPRYLIKTRGQQVTLSCSPISGHRSVSWYQQTPGQGLQFLFEYFSETQRNKGNFPGRFSGRQFSNSRSEMNVSTLELGDSALYLCASSLAGELYNEQFFGPGTRLTVL.

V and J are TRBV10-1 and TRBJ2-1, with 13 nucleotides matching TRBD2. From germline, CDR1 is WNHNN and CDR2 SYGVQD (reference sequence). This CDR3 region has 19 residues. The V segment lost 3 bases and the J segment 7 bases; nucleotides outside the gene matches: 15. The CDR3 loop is CASSDSRLPGLAGLNEQFF. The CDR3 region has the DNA TGCGCCAGCAGTGATTCACGATTACCGGGACTAGCGGGGCTGAATGAGCAGTTCTTC.

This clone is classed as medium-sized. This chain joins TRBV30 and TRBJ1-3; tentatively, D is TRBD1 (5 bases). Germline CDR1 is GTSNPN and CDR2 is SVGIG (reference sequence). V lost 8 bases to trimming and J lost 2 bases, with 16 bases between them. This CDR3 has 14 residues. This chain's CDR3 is CASRVRKAGNTIYF. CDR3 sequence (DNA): TGTGCCAGCAGGGTTCGCAAGGCTGGAAACACCATATATTTT.

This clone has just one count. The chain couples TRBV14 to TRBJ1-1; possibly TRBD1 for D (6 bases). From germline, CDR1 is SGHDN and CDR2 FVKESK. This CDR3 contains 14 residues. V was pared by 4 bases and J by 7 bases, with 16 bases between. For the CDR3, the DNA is TGTGCCAGCAGCCGAACGCAGGGGTGGGTTGAAGCTTTCTTT. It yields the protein CASSRTQGWVEAFF.

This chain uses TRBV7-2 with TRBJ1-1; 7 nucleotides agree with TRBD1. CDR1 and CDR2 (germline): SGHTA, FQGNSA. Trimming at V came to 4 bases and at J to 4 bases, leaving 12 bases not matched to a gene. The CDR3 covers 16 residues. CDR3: CASSSNKGALRTEAFF. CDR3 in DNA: TGTGCCAGCAGCTCTAACAAGGGGGCTCTGCGCACTGAAGCTTTCTTT.

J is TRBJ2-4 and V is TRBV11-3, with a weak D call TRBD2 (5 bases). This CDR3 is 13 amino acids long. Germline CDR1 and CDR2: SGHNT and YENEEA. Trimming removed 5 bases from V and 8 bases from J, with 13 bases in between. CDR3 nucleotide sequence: TGTGCCAGCAGCCCAACTAGAAGTCACATTCAGTACTTC. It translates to CASSPTRSHIQYF.

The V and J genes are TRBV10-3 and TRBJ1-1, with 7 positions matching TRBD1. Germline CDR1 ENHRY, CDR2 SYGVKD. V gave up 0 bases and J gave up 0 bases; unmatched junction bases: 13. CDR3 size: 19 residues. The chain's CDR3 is CAISESTVTGEKLNTEAFF. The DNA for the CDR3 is TGTGCCATCAGTGAGTCGACCGTAACAGGGGAGAAGCTGAACACTGAAGCTTTCTTT.

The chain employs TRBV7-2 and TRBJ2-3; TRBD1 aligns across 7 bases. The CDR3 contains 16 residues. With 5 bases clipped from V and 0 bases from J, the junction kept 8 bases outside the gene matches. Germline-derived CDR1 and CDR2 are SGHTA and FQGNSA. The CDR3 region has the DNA TGTGCCAGCAGCCGAGATCGACAGGGAAGCACAGATACGCAGTATTTT. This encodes CASSRDRQGSTDTQYF.

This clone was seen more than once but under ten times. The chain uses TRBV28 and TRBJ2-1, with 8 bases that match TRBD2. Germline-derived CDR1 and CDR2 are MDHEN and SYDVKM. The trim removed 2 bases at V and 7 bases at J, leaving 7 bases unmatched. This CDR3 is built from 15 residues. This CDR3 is CASSLRTGGNNEQFF. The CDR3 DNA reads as TGTGCCAGCAGTTTACGTACGGGAGGGAATAATGAGCAGTTCTTC.

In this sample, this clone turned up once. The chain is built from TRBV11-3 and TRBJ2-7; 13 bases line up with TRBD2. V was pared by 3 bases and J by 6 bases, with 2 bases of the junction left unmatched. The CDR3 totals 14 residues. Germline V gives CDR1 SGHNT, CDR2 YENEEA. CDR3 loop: CASSFGLAGVEQYF. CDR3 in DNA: TGTGCCAGCAGCTTCGGACTAGCGGGAGTCGAGCAGTACTTC.

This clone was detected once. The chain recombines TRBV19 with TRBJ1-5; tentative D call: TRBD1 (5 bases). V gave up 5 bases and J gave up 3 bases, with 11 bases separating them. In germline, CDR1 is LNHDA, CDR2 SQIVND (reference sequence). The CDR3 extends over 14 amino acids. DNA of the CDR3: TGTGCCAGTAGTGAGGACATATTCAATCAGCCCCAGCATTTT. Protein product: CASSEDIFNQPQHF.

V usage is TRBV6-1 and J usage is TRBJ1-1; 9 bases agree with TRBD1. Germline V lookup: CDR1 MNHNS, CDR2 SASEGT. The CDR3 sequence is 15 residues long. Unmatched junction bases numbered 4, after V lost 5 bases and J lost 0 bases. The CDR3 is CASSRRDRVNTEAFF. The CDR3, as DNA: TGTGCCAGCAGTAGACGGGACAGGGTGAACACTGAAGCTTTCTTT.

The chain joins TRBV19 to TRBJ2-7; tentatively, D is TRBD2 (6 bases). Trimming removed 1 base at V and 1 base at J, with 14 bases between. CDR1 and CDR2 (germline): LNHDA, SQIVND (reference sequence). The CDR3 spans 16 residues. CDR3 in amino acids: CASSIGGTLGSYEQYF. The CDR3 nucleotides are TGTGCCAGTAGTATAGGGGGGACTCTGGGATCCTACGAGCAGTACTTC.

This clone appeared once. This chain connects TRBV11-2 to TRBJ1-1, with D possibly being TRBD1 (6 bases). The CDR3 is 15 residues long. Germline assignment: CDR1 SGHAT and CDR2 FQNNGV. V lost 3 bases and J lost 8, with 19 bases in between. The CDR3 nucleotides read TGTGCCAGCAGCTTGACCAGGGGCGCAGTAGGAGAAGCTTTCTTT. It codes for CASSLTRGAVGEAFF.